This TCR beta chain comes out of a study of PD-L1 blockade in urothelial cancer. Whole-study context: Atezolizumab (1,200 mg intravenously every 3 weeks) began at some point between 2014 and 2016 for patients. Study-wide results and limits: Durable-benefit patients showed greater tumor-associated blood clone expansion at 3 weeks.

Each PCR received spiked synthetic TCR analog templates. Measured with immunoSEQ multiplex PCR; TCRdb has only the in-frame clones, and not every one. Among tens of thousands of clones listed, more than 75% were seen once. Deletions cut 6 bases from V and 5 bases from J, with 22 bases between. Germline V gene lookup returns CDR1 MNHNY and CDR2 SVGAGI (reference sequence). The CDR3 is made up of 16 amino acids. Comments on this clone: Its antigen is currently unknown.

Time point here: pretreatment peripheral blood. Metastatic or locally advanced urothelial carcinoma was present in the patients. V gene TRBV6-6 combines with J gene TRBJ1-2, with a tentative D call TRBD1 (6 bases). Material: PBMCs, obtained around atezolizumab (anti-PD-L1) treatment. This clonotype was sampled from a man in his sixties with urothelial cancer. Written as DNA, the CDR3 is TGTGCCAGCAGACCAGAGGGCCTCGCGGGGGCGTATGGCTACACCTTC. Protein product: CASRPEGLAGAYGYTF.